Below are 8 T cell receptor beta chains sequenced from a single sample in a study of shared clonotypes between healthy human individuals. Profiled with immunoSEQ multiplex PCR; TCRdb holds only in-frame clones, not every one. The table lists about 2 million clones, about 95% of them singletons, with 0.85% to 1.3% in the top ten. CD45RO-negative, CCR7-selected cells formed the naive CD8 fraction, which excluded terminally differentiated effector memory CD45RA+ cells. The sequencing input was naive CD8+ T cells sorted from blood. The source of these receptors is a man in his late teens or twenties in good health.

The chain has TRBV6-6 and TRBJ2-3, with D possibly called TRBD1 or TRBD2 (5 bases each). The CDR3 covers 11 residues. The germline gives CDR1 MNHNY, CDR2 SVGAGI (reference sequence). With 11 bases removed from V and 4 bases from J, the gap between germline ends came to 10 bases. CDR3 sequence reads: CAGGTPDTQYF. Written as DNA, the CDR3 is TGTGCCGGGGGAACCCCAGATACGCAGTATTTT.

The table lists this clone with a count of one. The V call is TRBV4-3, the J call TRBJ2-3; 10 nucleotides line up with TRBD2. The CDR3 runs to 18 residues. V gave up 0 bases and J gave up 2 bases; unmatched junction bases: 8. Germline V CDR1 and CDR2: LGHNA, YSLEER. CDR3 residues: CASSQDTSGELNTDTQYF. Here the CDR3 DNA reads TGCGCCAGCAGCCAAGATACTAGCGGGGAACTAAACACAGATACGCAGTATTTT.

The chain links TRBV5-4 to TRBJ2-5; possibly TRBD1 for D (6 bases). The CDR3 covers 15 residues. Germline assignment: CDR1 SGHNT and CDR2 YYREEE (reference sequence). Trimming left V 4 bases short and J 3 bases short, with 16 bases between. The CDR3 sequence is CASSTVEGGEETQYF. In DNA form, the CDR3 reads TGTGCCAGCAGCACGGTCGAAGGGGGAGAAGAGACCCAGTACTTC. The variable domain in full, completed from reference TRBV5-4 and TRBJ2-5, reads ETGVTQSPTHLIKTRGQQVTLRCSSQSGHNTVSWYQQALGQGPQFIFQYYREEENGRGNFPPRFSGLQFPNYSSELNVNALELDDSALYLCASSTVEGGEETQYFGPGTRLLVL.

V usage is TRBV4-2 and J usage is TRBJ2-7; 7 nucleotides line up with TRBD1. Germline V gene sequence: CDR1 LGHNA, CDR2 YNFKEQ. This CDR3 has 15 residues. V lost 0 bases and J lost 0; bases outside the gene matches: 2. The CDR3 DNA follows: TGTGCCAGCAGCCAAGAGTCAGGGGGCTCCTACGAGCAGTACTTC. This encodes CASSQESGGSYEQYF.

Note on this clone: Additional DNA sequences in this sample encode the identical CDR3. The chain links TRBV30 to TRBJ1-1, with D hard to call. Germline CDR1 GTSNPN, CDR2 SVGIG (reference sequence). This CDR3 comprises 10 residues. CDR3 in amino acids: CAWLGTEAFF. The CDR3 DNA follows: TGTGCTTGGTTGGGTACTGAAGCTTTCTTT.

In DNA form, the CDR3 reads TGCGCCAGCAGCTTGGAGAACGGCCACGAGCAGTACTTC. Its protein is CASSLENGHEQYF. The V gene is TRBV5-1, the J gene TRBJ2-7; D remains unclear. The V end lost 0 bases, the J end lost 5 bases, and 9 bases lay between the germline ends. CDR3 length: 13 residues. The germline gives CDR1 SGHRS, CDR2 YFSETQ.

The chain couples TRBV19 to TRBJ1-5; weak D call: TRBD1 (5 bases). V was clipped by 5 bases and J by 15 bases, with 23 bases between them. CDR1 is LNHDA, CDR2 SQIVND, per germline (reference sequence). The CDR3 is 14 residues long. The CDR3 here is CASSARDPFVGGHF. CDR3 nucleotides: TGTGCCAGTAGTGCCCGGGACCCATTTGTGGGGGGGCATTTT.

The chain uses TRBV25-1 and TRBJ2-1, with TRBD1 matching 10 bases. The CDR3 runs to 15 residues. The J segment lost 1 base and the V segment lost 4 bases, leaving 1 base of the junction unmatched. Germline V gene lookup returns CDR1 MGHDK and CDR2 SYGVNS. CDR3 residues: CASSGTGGSYNEQFF. In DNA, the CDR3 is TGTGCCAGCAGTGGGACAGGGGGGTCCTACAATGAGCAGTTCTTC.